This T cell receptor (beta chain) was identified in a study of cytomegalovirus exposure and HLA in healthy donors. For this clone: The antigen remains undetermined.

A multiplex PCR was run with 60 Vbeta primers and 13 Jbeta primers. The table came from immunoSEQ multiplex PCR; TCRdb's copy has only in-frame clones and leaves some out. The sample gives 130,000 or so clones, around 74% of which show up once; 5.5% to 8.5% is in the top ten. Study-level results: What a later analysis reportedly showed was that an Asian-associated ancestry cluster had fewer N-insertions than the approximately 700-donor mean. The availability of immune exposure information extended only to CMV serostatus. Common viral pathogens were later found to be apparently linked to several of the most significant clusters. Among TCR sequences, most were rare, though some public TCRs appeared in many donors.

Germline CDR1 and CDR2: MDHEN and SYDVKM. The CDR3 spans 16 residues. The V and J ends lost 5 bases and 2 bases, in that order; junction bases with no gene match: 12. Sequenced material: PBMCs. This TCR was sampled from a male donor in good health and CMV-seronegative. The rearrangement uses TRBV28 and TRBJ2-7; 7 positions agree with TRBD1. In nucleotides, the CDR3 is TGTGCCAGCAGTCCACCCGGGACAGACGTCACCTACGAGCAGTACTTC. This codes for CASSPPGTDVTYEQYF.